Listed here are 2 T cell receptor beta chains from one sample, sequenced in a study of blood T cell repertoires in COVID-19. Using immunoSEQ multiplex PCR, the repertoire was profiled, and TCRdb retains in-frame clones only, with some absent. The profile shows 150,000 to 200,000 clones, around 87% of them singletons. Sequencing input: peripheral blood. These TCRs come from a woman older than 75 with COVID-19, enrolled during active disease.

The chain employs TRBV5-6 and TRBJ1-4; 9 bases fit TRBD1. The germline V gene has CDR1 SGHDT and CDR2 YYEEEE. The CDR3 covers 18 residues. V shed 4 bases, J shed 7 bases, and the junction held 17 bases outside the gene matches. This CDR3 reads CASSLNQQGAVGREKLFF. CDR3 nucleotide sequence: TGTGCCAGCAGCCTAAACCAACAGGGGGCAGTAGGGCGTGAAAAACTGTTTTTT.

The J gene is TRBJ2-5, the V gene TRBV27; a weak D match, TRBD2 (6 bases). Germline CDR1 reads MNHEY; CDR2 reads SMNVEV (reference sequence). Trimming removed 5 bases from V and 4 bases from J, with 17 bases in between. This CDR3 contains 15 residues. CDR3 protein: CASSPDPGSTETQYF. DNA for the CDR3: TGTGCCAGCAGTCCCGACCCCGGGAGCACAGAGACCCAGTACTTC.